This T cell receptor (beta chain) stems from a study of early T cells in non-severe SARS-CoV-2 infection. The wider study: Unsorted whole-blood RNA was sequenced in bulk, leaving chains unpaired.

Separate cDNA molecules each had unique molecular identifiers attached to them. TCRdb itself ran the 5' RACE reads through MiXCR, one entry per CDR3 protein. The repertoire has tens of thousands of distinct CDR3 sequences, under 9% of them found once; the top ten carry approximately 4%. General study points: VDJdb-based matching was biased toward anti-spike CD8 responses and missed private and CD4 specificities.

On this clonotype: As yet, its antigen is unknown.

The CDR3 consists of 16 residues. CDR1 SGDLS and CDR2 YYNGEE come from the germline V gene. V was pared by 4 bases and J by 5 bases, with 18 bases between. The material sequenced was whole blood, taken at baseline. The receptor was isolated from an adult who was a healthcare worker with PCR-confirmed SARS-CoV-2 infection or an uninfected control (not recorded which). The gene calls are TRBV9 and TRBJ2-2; D is tentatively TRBD1 or TRBD2 (7 bases each). The CDR3 loop reads CASSPRGGAPTGELFF. In nucleotides, the CDR3 is TGTGCCAGCAGCCCCAGGGGGGGGGCGCCTACCGGGGAGCTGTTTTTT.